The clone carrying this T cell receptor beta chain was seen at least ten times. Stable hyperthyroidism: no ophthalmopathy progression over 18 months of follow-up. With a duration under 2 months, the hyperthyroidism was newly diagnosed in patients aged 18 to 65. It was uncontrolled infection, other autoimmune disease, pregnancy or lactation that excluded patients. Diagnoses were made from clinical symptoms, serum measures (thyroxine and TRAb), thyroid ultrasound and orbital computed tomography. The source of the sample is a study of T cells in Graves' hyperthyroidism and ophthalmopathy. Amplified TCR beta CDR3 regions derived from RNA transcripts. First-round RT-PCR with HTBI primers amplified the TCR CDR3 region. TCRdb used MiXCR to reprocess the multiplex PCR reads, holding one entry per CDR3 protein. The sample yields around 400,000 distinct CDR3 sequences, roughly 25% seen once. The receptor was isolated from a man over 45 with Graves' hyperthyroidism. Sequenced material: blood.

CDR3 amino acids: CASSLAGPLSYEQYF. DNA for the CDR3: TGTGCCAGCAGTTTAGCAGGGCCCCTCTCCTACGAGCAGTACTTC. The chain recombines TRBV28 with TRBJ2-7; D is possibly TRBD1 (5 bases). V was cut by 2 bases and J by 0 bases, with 11 bases left in between. Germline V gene lookup returns CDR1 MDHEN and CDR2 SYDVKM. The CDR3 spans 15 residues.